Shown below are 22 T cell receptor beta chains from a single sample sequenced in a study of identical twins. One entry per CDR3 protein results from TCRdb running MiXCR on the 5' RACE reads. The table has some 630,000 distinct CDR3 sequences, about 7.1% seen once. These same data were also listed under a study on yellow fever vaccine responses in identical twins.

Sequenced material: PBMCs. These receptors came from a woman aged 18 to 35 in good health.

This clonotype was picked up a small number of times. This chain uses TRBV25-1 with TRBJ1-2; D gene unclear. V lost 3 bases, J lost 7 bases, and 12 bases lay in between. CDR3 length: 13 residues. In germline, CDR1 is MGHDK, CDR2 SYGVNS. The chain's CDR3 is CASSDPRGSGYTF. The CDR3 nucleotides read TGTGCCAGCAGTGATCCCCGCGGGTCTGGCTACACCTTC.

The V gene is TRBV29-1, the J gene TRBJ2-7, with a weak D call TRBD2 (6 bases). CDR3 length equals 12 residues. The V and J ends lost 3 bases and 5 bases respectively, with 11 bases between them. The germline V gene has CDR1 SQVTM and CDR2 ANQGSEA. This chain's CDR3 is CSVEEGVDEQYF. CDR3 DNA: TGCAGCGTTGAGGAGGGCGTAGACGAGCAGTACTTC.

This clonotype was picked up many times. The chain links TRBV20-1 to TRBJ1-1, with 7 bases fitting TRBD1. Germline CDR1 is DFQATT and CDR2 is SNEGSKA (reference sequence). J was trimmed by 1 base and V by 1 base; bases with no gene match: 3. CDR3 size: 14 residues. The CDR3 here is CSARVGTENTEAFF. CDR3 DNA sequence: TGCAGTGCTAGAGTTGGGACAGAGAACACTGAAGCTTTCTTT.

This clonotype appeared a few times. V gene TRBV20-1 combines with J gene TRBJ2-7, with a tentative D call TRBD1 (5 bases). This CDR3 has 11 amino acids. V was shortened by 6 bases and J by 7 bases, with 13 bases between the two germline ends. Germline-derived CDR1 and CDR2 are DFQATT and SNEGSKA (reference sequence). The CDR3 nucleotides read TGCAGTGCAGCAGGGATCCGGGAGCAGTACGTC. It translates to CSAAGIREQYV.

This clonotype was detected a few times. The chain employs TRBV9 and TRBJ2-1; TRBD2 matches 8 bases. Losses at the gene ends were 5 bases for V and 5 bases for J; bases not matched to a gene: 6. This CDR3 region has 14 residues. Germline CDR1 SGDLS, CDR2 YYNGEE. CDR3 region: CASSNGGVNNEQFF. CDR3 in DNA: TGTGCCAGCAGTAACGGGGGGGTTAACAATGAGCAGTTCTTC.

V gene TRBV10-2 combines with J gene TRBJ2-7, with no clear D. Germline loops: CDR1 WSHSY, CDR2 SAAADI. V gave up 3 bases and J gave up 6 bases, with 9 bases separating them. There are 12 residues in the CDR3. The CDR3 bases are TGCGCCAGCAGTGAAGAGTCCGCCGAGCAGTACTTC. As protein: CASSEESAEQYF.

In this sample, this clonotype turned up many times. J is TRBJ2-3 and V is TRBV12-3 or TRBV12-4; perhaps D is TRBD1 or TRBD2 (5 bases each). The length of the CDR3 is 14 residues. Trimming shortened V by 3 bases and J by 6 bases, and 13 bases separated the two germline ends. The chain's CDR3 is CASSFGWGKDTQYF. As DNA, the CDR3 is TGTGCCAGCAGTTTCGGTTGGGGGAAGGATACGCAGTATTTT.

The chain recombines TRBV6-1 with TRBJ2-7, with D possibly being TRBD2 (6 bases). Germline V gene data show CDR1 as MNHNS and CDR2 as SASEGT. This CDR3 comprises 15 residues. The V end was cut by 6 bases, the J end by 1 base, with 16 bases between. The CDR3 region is CASRARASASYEQYV. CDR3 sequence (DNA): TGTGCCAGCAGAGCCAGGGCTAGCGCTTCCTACGAGCAGTACGTC.

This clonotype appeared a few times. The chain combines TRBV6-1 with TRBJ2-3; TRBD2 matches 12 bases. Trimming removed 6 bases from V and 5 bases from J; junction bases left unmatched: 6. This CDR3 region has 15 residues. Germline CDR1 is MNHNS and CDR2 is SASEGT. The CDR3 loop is CASSRLAGAQDTQYF. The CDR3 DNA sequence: TGTGCCAGCAGCAGACTAGCGGGAGCCCAAGATACGCAGTATTTT.

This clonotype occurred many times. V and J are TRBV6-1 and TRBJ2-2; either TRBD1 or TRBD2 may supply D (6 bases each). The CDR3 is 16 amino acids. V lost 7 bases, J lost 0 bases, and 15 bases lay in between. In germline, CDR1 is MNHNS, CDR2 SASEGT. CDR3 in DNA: TGTGCCAGCACCCCATTGGGGGGCACGAACACCGGGGAGCTGTTTTTT. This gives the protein CASTPLGGTNTGELFF.

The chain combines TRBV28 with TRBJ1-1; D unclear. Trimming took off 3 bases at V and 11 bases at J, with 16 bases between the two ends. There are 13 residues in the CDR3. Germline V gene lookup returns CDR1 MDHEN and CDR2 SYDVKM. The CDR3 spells CASSFGSSYGAFF. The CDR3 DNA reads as TGTGCCAGCAGTTTCGGGTCGTCGTATGGGGCTTTCTTT.

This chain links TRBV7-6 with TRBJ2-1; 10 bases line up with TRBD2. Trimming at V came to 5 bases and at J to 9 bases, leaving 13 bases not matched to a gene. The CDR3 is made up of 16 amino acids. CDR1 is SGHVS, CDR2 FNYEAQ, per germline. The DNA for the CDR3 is TGTGCCAGCAGCCGACTCACTAGCGGGATTAGCGGTGAGCAGTTCTTC. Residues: CASSRLTSGISGEQFF.

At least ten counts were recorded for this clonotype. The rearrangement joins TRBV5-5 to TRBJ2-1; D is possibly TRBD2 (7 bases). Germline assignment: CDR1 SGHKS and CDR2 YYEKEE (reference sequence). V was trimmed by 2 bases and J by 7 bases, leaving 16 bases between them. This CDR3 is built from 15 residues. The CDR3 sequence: CASSFGFAGANEQFF. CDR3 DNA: TGTGCCAGCAGCTTTGGGTTTGCGGGGGCAAATGAGCAGTTCTTC.

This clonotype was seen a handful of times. CDR3 in amino acids: CASSHSGTSGGGTGELFF. The CDR3 coding sequence is TGTGCCAGCAGCCATTCCGGGACTAGCGGGGGAGGGACCGGGGAGCTGTTTTTT. The genes are TRBV28 and TRBJ2-2; TRBD2 aligns across 14 bases. Germline CDR1 is MDHEN and CDR2 is SYDVKM. The trim removed 6 bases at V and 5 bases at J, leaving 11 bases unmatched. The length of the CDR3 is 18 residues.

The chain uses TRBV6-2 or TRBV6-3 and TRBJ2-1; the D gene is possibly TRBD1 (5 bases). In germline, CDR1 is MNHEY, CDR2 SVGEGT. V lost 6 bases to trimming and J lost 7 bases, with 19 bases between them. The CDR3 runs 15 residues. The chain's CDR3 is CASSPPLRGLNEQFF. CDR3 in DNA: TGTGCCAGCAGCCCGCCTCTAAGGGGCCTAAATGAGCAGTTCTTC.

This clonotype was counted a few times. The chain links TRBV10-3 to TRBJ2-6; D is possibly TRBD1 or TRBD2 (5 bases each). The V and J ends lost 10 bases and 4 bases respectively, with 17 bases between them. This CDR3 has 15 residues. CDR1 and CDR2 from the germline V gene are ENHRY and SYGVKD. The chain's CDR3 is CANWDPSEGANVLTF. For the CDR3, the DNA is TGTGCCAACTGGGACCCGAGCGAAGGGGCCAACGTCCTGACTTTC.

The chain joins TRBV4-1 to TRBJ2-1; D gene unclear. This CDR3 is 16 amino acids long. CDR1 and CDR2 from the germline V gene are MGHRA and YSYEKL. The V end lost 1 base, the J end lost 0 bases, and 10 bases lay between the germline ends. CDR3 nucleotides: TGCGCCAGCAGCCAAGCGGCTGCTAGCTCCTACAATGAGCAGTTCTTC. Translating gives CASSQAAASSYNEQFF.

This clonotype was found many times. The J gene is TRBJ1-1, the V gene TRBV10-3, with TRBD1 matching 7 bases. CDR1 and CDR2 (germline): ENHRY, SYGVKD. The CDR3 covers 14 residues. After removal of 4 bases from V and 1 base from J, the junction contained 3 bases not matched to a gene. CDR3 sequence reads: CAISGGQQNTEAFF. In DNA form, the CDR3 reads TGTGCCATCAGTGGGGGACAGCAGAACACTGAAGCTTTCTTT.

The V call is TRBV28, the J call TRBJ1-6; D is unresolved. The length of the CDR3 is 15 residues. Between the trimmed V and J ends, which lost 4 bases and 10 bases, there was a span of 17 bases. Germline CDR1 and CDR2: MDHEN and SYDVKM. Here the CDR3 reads CASSSRQTVGSPLHF. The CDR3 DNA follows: TGTGCCAGCAGTTCCCGCCAGACTGTGGGCTCACCCCTCCACTTT. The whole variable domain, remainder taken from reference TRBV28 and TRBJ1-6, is DVKVTQSSRYLVKRTGEKVFLECVQDMDHENMFWYRQDPGLGLRLIYFSYDVKMKEKGDIPEGYSVSREKKERFSLILESASTNQTSMYLCASSSRQTVGSPLHFGNGTRLTVT.

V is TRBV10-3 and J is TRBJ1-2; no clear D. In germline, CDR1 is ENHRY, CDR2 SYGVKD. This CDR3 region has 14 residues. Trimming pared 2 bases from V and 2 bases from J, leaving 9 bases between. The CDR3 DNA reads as TGTGCCATCAGTGAGGCTGGACGGAACTATGGCTACACCTTC. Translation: CAISEAGRNYGYTF.

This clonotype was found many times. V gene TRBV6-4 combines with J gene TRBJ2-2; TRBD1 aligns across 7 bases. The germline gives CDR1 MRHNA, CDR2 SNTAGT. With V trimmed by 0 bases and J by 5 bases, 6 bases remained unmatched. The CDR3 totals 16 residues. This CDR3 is CASSDSRQGWTGELFF. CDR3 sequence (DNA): TGTGCCAGCAGTGACTCACGACAGGGTTGGACCGGGGAGCTGTTTTTT.

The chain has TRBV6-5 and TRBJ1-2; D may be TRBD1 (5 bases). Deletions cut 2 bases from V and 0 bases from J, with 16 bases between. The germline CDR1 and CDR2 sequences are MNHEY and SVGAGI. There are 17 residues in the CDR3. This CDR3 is CASSYGFTGPPNYGYTF. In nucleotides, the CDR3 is TGTGCCAGCAGTTACGGGTTCACAGGTCCACCTAACTATGGCTACACCTTC.